The following is a TCR beta chain sequence with its context. The entry originates in a study of cytomegalovirus exposure and HLA in healthy donors. CDR3 length: 12 amino acids. Germline loops: CDR1 ENHRY, CDR2 SYGVKD. The V segment lost 11 bases and the J segment 1 base; nucleotides outside the gene matches: 4. The PCR contained 60 Vbeta and 13 Jbeta primers. Sequencing used immunoSEQ multiplex PCR; TCRdb keeps in-frame clones, though not all of them. Seen here are 120,000 or so clones, around 80% observed once, and the top ten hold around 8.5%. The source material was PBMCs. V and J are TRBV10-3 and TRBJ2-7; 8 nucleotides agree with TRBD2. This clonotype was obtained from a woman in her forties or fifties in good health and CMV-seropositive. The CDR3 region has the DNA TGTGCCTCCCAGCGGGAGTCCTACGAGCAGTACTTC. Residues: CASQRESYEQYF.